These T cell receptor beta chains were read from a single sample in a study of blood T cell repertoires in COVID-19. TCRdb's copy holds only in-frame clones and misses some; the assay was immunoSEQ multiplex PCR. The sample records roughly 350,000 clones, more than 70% being singletons. The sample taken for sequencing was peripheral blood. These receptors were taken from a woman in her seventies with COVID-19, enrolled during active disease. Both conserved end residues are part of each CDR3. D genes are given only for firm matches. Part of the rows lack a size; the others show once, few, many or a class for expanded clones.

J gene: TRBJ2-2; clone size: .; V gene: TRBV4-1; D gene: TRBD2; CDR3 DNA: TGCGCCAGCAGCCAAGAATTCAGCGGGGGACGGACCGGGGAGCTGTTTTTT; CDR3 protein: CASSQEFSGGRTGELFF
J gene: TRBJ1-2; clone size: once; V gene: TRBV6-2/TRBV6-3; D gene: TRBD1; CDR3 DNA: TGTGCCAGCAGTTCGACAGGGAGGAATGGCTACACCTTC; CDR3 protein: CASSSTGRNGYTF
J gene: TRBJ1-3; clone size: .; V gene: TRBV5-1; D gene: .; CDR3 DNA: TGCGCCAGCAGCCCAGGGGAAGCTGGAAACACCATATATTTT; CDR3 protein: CASSPGEAGNTIYF
J gene: TRBJ2-7; clone size: .; V gene: TRBV7-2; D gene: .; CDR3 DNA: TGTGCCAGCAGCTTTTCGGCTAGCGAGTCCTACGAGCAGTACTTC; CDR3 protein: CASSFSASESYEQYF
J gene: TRBJ2-3; clone size: .; V gene: TRBV24-1; D gene: TRBD1; CDR3 DNA: TGTGCCACCAGTGATTTGCAGGGGGCCAGCACAGATACGCAGTATTTT; CDR3 protein: CATSDLQGASTDTQYF
J gene: TRBJ1-3; clone size: .; V gene: TRBV6-2/TRBV6-3; D gene: .; CDR3 DNA: TGTGCCAGCCGTTGTACTGACCGTGGAGGGAATGTTGGGGACACCATATATTTT; CDR3 protein: CASRCTDRGGNVGDTIYF
J gene: TRBJ1-2; clone size: .; V gene: TRBV5-6; D gene: .; CDR3 DNA: TGTGCCAGCAGCTTGCGGCAGGGTCTCGATGGCTACACCTTC; CDR3 protein: CASSLRQGLDGYTF
J gene: TRBJ2-3; clone size: few; V gene: TRBV3-1/TRBV3-2; D gene: TRBD2; CDR3 DNA: TGTGCCAGCAGCCAAGATTCGCTAGCGGGGGACACAGATACGCAGTATTTT; CDR3 protein: CASSQDSLAGDTDTQYF
J gene: TRBJ2-7; clone size: .; V gene: TRBV5-4; D gene: TRBD2; CDR3 DNA: TGTGCCAGCAGCTTGGCTGCTAGCGGGGGGGGTTACGAGCAGTACTTC; CDR3 protein: CASSLAASGGGYEQYF
J gene: TRBJ1-3; clone size: .; V gene: TRBV7-3; D gene: .; CDR3 DNA: TGTGCCAGCAGCTTAACGGGCCCGGAACTTAGCTCTGGAAACACCATATATTTT; CDR3 protein: CASSLTGPELSSGNTIYF
J gene: TRBJ1-1; clone size: .; V gene: TRBV10-1; D gene: TRBD1; CDR3 DNA: TGCGCCAGCAGTGAGACAGGGGACCCTGAAGCTTTCTTT; CDR3 protein: CASSETGDPEAFF
J gene: TRBJ2-7; clone size: once; V gene: TRBV7-9; D gene: .; CDR3 DNA: TGTGCCAGCAGCTTAGGTCTGAGGGCCGAGCAGTACTTC; CDR3 protein: CASSLGLRAEQYF
J gene: TRBJ1-5; clone size: .; V gene: TRBV6-6; D gene: .; CDR3 DNA: TGTGCCAGCAGTCGCTTCCAGGCACCACCCGATCAGCCCCAGCATTTT; CDR3 protein: CASSRFQAPPDQPQHF
J gene: TRBJ1-3; clone size: .; V gene: TRBV4-1; D gene: .; CDR3 DNA: TGCGCCAGCAGCCAAGAACTAAGGCCTGGAAACACCATATATTTT; CDR3 protein: CASSQELRPGNTIYF
J gene: TRBJ1-1; clone size: .; V gene: TRBV6-5; D gene: TRBD1; CDR3 DNA: TGTGCCAGCAGCCCGGGACAGGGGGGGTTTAAAGCTTTCTTT; CDR3 protein: CASSPGQGGFKAFF
J gene: TRBJ1-2; clone size: .; V gene: TRBV12-3/TRBV12-4; D gene: .; CDR3 DNA: TGTGCCAGCAGTTTAACGGGGGGCTACACCTTC; CDR3 protein: CASSLTGGYTF
J gene: TRBJ1-1; clone size: .; V gene: TRBV6-4; D gene: .; CDR3 DNA: TGTGCCAGCAGTTGGGACAAGAACACTGAAGCTTTCTTT; CDR3 protein: CASSWDKNTEAFF
J gene: TRBJ2-7; clone size: .; V gene: TRBV4-2; D gene: TRBD2; CDR3 DNA: TGTGCCAGCAGCCAAGATGTGGGGTTTATTAGCGGGTTCGAGCAGTACTTC; CDR3 protein: CASSQDVGFISGFEQYF
J gene: TRBJ1-6; clone size: .; V gene: TRBV12-3/TRBV12-4; D gene: .; CDR3 DNA: TGTGCCAGCAGCCTCCCCGAGGGACCCCTCCACTTT; CDR3 protein: CASSLPEGPLHF
J gene: TRBJ1-5; clone size: .; V gene: TRBV28; D gene: TRBD1; CDR3 DNA: TGTGCCAGCAGTTTATTTTTATCCGGACAGGATGGTCAGCCCCAGCATTTT; CDR3 protein: CASSLFLSGQDGQPQHF
J gene: TRBJ2-3; clone size: .; V gene: TRBV10-1; D gene: TRBD2; CDR3 DNA: TGCGCCAGCAGTGACTTCACGGGGGGTAGCACAGATACGCAGTATTTT; CDR3 protein: CASSDFTGGSTDTQYF
J gene: TRBJ1-3; clone size: .; V gene: TRBV6-5; D gene: .; CDR3 DNA: TGTGCCAGCAGACGCGGACAGACAAACACCATATATTTT; CDR3 protein: CASRRGQTNTIYF
J gene: TRBJ1-6; clone size: few; V gene: TRBV2; D gene: .; CDR3 DNA: TGTGCCAGCAGTGAAGGAGGGTCCACACCCCTCCACTTT; CDR3 protein: CASSEGGSTPLHF
J gene: TRBJ2-3; clone size: .; V gene: TRBV4-2; D gene: TRBD2; CDR3 DNA: TGTGCCAGCAGCCAAGCTGGGGAAGGACTAGCGGGGACAGATACGCAGTATTTT; CDR3 protein: CASSQAGEGLAGTDTQYF
J gene: TRBJ1-1; clone size: .; V gene: TRBV2; D gene: .; CDR3 DNA: TGTGCCAGCAGTGCGGGCAGGGCGGATACTGAAGCTTTCTTT; CDR3 protein: CASSAGRADTEAFF
J gene: TRBJ1-5; clone size: once; V gene: TRBV25-1; D gene: TRBD1; CDR3 DNA: TGTGCCAGCAGCGGGACAGGGAGGAATCAGCCCCAGCATTTT; CDR3 protein: CASSGTGRNQPQHF
J gene: TRBJ1-1; clone size: .; V gene: TRBV9; D gene: TRBD1; CDR3 DNA: TGTGCCAGCAGCTTCGGGACAGAGAACACTGAAGCTTTCTTT; CDR3 protein: CASSFGTENTEAFF
J gene: TRBJ1-2; clone size: .; V gene: TRBV2; D gene: .; CDR3 DNA: TGTGCCAGCAGTCCGACTAGTTATGGCTACACCTTC; CDR3 protein: CASSPTSYGYTF
J gene: TRBJ2-7; clone size: few; V gene: TRBV10-1; D gene: .; CDR3 DNA: TGCGCCAGCAGTGCCGGGACATTCCACGAGCAGTACTTC; CDR3 protein: CASSAGTFHEQYF
J gene: TRBJ1-3; clone size: .; V gene: TRBV5-1; D gene: .; CDR3 DNA: TGCGCCAGCAGCACCGGGACACTGGGGGATTTTGGTGGAAACACCATATATTTT; CDR3 protein: CASSTGTLGDFGGNTIYF
J gene: TRBJ1-3; clone size: .; V gene: TRBV7-2; D gene: .; CDR3 DNA: TGTGCCAGCAGCTTGGCCACTACCACAAGCTCTGGAAACACCATATATTTT; CDR3 protein: CASSLATTTSSGNTIYF
J gene: TRBJ2-7; clone size: .; V gene: TRBV28; D gene: TRBD1; CDR3 DNA: TGTGCCAGCATTACCTCCGGGACAGCATACGAGCAGTACTTC; CDR3 protein: CASITSGTAYEQYF
J gene: TRBJ1-1; clone size: .; V gene: TRBV10-2; D gene: .; CDR3 DNA: TGCGCCAGCCGAAACATGAACACTGAAGCTTTCTTT; CDR3 protein: CASRNMNTEAFF
J gene: TRBJ1-5; clone size: .; V gene: TRBV5-1; D gene: .; CDR3 DNA: TGCGCCAGCAGCTTATTGGGGGGTCAGCCCCAGCATTTT; CDR3 protein: CASSLLGGQPQHF
J gene: TRBJ1-2; clone size: .; V gene: TRBV11-2; D gene: .; CDR3 DNA: TGTGCCAGCAGCTTAGGGGTGTGGCGGACCTTC; CDR3 protein: CASSLGVWRTF
J gene: TRBJ1-4; clone size: .; V gene: TRBV23-1; D gene: .; CDR3 DNA: TGCGCCAGCACCGGGGAAAAACTGTTTTTT; CDR3 protein: CASTGEKLFF
J gene: TRBJ2-3; clone size: .; V gene: TRBV5-1; D gene: .; CDR3 DNA: TGCGCCAGCAGCTTAATGGGGGGGCCCCTTTCGGCAGATACGCAGTATTTT; CDR3 protein: CASSLMGGPLSADTQYF
J gene: TRBJ2-7; clone size: .; V gene: TRBV7-2; D gene: .; CDR3 DNA: TGTGCCAGCAGCCCAGGAGGCGAGCAGTACTTC; CDR3 protein: CASSPGGEQYF
J gene: TRBJ2-4; clone size: .; V gene: TRBV7-2; D gene: .; CDR3 DNA: TGTGCCAGCAGCCCGACAGGACTAGCCAAAAACATTCAGTACTTC; CDR3 protein: CASSPTGLAKNIQYF
J gene: TRBJ1-3; clone size: .; V gene: TRBV3-1/TRBV3-2; D gene: .; CDR3 DNA: TGTGCCAGCAGCCAAGTTCAGGGGCTACCTGGAAACACCATATATTTT; CDR3 protein: CASSQVQGLPGNTIYF
J gene: TRBJ2-2; clone size: .; V gene: TRBV30; D gene: .; CDR3 DNA: TGTGCCTGGAGGAGCTCAGGGAACACCGGGGAGCTGTTTTTT; CDR3 protein: CAWRSSGNTGELFF
J gene: TRBJ1-2; clone size: .; V gene: TRBV3-1/TRBV3-2; D gene: .; CDR3 DNA: TGTGCCAGCAGCCAGCTGGACCAGCGGGGCTACACCTTC; CDR3 protein: CASSQLDQRGYTF
J gene: TRBJ1-4; clone size: .; V gene: TRBV7-2; D gene: .; CDR3 DNA: TGTGCCAGCAGCTTAGTTGGTAGTGGTGAAAAACTGTTTTTT; CDR3 protein: CASSLVGSGEKLFF
J gene: TRBJ1-3; clone size: few; V gene: TRBV24-1; D gene: TRBD1; CDR3 DNA: TGTGCCACCAGTGACCCCAGGGGGTCTGGAAACACCATATATTTT; CDR3 protein: CATSDPRGSGNTIYF
J gene: TRBJ1-1; clone size: .; V gene: TRBV5-1; D gene: .; CDR3 DNA: TGCGCCAGCAGCTCCCTAGACAGGAGTGACACTGAAGCTTTCTTT; CDR3 protein: CASSSLDRSDTEAFF